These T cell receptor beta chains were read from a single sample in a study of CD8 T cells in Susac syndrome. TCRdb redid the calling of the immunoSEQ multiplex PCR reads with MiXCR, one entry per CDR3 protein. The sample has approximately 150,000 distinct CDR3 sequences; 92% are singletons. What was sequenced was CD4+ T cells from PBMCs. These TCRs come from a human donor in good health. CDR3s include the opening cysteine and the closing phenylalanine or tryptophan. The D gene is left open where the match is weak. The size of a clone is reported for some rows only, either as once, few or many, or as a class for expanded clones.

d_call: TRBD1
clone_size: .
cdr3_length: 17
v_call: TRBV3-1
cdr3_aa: CASSQAPSTGLNTEAFF

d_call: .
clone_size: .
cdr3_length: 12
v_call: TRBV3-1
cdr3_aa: CASSQADQPQHF

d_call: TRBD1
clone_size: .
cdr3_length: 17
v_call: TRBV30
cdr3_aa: CAWSMGQGLSGNQPQHF

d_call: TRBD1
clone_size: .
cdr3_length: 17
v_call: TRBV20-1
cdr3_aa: CSARELRTGGDGDTQYF

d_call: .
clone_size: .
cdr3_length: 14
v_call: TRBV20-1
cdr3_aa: CSAKEGSIKDTQYF

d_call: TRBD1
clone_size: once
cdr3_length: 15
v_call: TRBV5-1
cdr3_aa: CASSPQGAGDTEAFF

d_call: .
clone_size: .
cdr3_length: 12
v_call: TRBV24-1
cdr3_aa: CATSGAYGELFF

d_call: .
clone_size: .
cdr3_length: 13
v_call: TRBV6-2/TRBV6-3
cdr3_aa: CASTDAGIYGYTF

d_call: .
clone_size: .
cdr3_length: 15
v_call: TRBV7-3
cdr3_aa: CASSLNRVSGDTQYF

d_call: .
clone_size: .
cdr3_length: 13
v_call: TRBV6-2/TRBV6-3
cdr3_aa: CASTGLIQETQYF

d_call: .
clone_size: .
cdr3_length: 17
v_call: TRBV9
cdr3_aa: CASSAERRGGLGTEAFF

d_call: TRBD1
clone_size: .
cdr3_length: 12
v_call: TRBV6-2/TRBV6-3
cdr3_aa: CASSHRGSEQYF

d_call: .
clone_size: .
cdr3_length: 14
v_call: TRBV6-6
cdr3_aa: CASNPSGGNQPQHF

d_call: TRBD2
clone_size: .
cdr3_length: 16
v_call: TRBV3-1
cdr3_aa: CASSQYPGLAHNEQFF

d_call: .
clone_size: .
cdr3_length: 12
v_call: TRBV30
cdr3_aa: CAWREGFDEQYF

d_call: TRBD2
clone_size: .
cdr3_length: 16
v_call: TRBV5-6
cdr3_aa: CASSSLSGRVDNEQFF

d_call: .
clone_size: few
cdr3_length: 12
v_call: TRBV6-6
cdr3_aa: CASSLGETEQYF

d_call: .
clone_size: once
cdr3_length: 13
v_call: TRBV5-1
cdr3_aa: CASSFGSEDTQYF

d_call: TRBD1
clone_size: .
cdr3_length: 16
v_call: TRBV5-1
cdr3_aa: CASSAAGGGANTEAFF

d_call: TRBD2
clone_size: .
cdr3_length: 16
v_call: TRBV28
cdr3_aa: CASSQTGGLAVYEQYF

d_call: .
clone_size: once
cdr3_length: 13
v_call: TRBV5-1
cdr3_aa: CASSVDIYNEQFF

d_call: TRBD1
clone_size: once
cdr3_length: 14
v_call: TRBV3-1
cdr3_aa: CASRKQGSTTEAFF

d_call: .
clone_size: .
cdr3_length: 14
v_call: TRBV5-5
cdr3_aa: CASMDGREAEKLFF

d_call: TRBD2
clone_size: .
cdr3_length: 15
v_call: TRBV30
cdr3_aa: CAWSVGGRALDEQFF

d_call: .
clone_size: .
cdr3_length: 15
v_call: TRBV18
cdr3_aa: CASSPGAAGAGELFF

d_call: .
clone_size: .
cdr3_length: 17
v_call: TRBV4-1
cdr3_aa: CASSQDPSGVETGELFF

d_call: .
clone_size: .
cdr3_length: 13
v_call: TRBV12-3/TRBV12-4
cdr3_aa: CASSFDRNQPQHF